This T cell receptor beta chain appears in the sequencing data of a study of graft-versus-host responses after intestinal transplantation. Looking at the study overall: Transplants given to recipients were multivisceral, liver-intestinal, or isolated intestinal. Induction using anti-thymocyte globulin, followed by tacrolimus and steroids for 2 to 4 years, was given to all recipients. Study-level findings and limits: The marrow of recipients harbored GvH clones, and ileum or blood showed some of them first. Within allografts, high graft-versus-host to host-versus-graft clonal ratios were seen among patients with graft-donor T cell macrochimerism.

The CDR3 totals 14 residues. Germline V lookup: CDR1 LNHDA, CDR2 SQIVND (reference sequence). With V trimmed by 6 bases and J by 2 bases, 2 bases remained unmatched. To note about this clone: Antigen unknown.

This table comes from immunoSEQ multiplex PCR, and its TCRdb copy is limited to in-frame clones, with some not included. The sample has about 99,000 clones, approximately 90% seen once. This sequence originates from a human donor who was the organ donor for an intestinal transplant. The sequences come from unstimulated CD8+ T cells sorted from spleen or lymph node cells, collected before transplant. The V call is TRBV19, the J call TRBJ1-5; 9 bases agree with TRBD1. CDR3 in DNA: TGTGCCAGTAGGCGGACAGGGGGCAATCAGCCCCAGCATTTT. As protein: CASRRTGGNQPQHF.